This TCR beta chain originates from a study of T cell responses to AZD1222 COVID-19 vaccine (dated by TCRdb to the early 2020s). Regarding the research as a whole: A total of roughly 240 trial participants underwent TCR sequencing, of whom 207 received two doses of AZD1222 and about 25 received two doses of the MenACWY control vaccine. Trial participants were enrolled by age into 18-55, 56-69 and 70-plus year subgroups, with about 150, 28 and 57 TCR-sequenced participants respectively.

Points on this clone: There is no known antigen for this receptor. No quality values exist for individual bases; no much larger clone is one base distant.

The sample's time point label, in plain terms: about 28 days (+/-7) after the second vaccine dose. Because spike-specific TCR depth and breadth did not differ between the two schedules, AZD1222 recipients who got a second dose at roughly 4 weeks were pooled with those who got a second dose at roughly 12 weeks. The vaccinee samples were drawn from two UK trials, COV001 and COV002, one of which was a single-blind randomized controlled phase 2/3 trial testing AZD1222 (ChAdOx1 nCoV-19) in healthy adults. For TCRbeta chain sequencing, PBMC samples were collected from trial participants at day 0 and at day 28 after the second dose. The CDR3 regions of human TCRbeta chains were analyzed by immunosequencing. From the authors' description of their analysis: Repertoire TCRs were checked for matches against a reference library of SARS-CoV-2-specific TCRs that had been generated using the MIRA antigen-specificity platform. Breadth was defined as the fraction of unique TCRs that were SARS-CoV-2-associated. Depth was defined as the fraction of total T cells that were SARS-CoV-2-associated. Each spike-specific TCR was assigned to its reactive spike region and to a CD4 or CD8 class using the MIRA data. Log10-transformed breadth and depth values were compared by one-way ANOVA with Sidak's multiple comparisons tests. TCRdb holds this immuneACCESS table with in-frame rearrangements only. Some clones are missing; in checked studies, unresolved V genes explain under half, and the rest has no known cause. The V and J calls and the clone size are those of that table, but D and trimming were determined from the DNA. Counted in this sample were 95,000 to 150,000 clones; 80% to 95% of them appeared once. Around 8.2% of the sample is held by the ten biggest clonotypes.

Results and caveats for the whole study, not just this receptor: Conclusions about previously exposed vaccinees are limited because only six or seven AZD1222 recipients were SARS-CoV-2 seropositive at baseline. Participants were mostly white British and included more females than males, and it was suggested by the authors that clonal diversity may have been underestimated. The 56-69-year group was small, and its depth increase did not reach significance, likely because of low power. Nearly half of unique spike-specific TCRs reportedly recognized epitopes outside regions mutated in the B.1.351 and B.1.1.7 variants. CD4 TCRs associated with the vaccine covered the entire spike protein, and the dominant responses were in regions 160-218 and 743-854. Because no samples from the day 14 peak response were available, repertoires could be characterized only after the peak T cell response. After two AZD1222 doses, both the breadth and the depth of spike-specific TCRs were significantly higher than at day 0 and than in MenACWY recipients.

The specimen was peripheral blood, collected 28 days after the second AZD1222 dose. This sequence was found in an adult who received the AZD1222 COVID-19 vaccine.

The CDR3 protein sequence reads: CASKRDDGDTQYF. The DNA reads TGTGCCAGCAAACGGGACGACGGGGATACGCAGTATTTT. Rearrangement joined TRBV6-5 to TRBJ2-3; the D gene is perhaps TRBD1 or TRBD2, as each covers 5 bases. From its cysteine to its phenylalanine, the CDR3 spans 13 amino acids. Only CDR3 DNA is held: 39 bases, read in frame from base 1. Trimming at the junction amounts to 7 bases on V and 6 bases on J, and the germline ends lie 14 bases apart. Via the germline V gene, CDR1 is MNHEY and CDR2 SVGAGI.